The 20 T cell receptor beta chains listed next were all sequenced from one sample in a study of OX40 agonist ivuxolimab in advanced cancers. The data were produced by immunoSEQ multiplex PCR, yet TCRdb's version contains in-frame clones alone and is incomplete. The repertoire includes around 62,000 clones, 84% of them detected once, and under 2% sits in the top ten. Material: CD4+ or CD8+ T cells sorted from blood, obtained in a trial of the OX40 agonist ivuxolimab. The receptors stem from an adult with an advanced solid tumor such as melanoma, head and neck, liver or kidney cancer.

This chain connects TRBV6-1 to TRBJ2-1, with D possibly TRBD2 on 5 matching bases. Germline CDR1 and CDR2: MNHNS and SASEGT. This CDR3 has 13 residues. V dropped 8 bases and J dropped 5 bases, with 13 bases sitting between them. CDR3 coding DNA: TGTGCCAGCCACCCGGACTGGGACAATGAGCAGTTCTTC. This codes for CASHPDWDNEQFF.

The rearrangement links TRBV5-4 to TRBJ2-3; a weak D match, TRBD2 (5 bases). Deletions cut 1 base from V and 2 bases from J, with 11 bases between. CDR1 SGHNT and CDR2 YYREEE come from the germline V gene (reference sequence). This CDR3 contains 15 residues. The DNA for the CDR3 is TGTGCCAGCAGCTTGCAAGCGCGGGTCACAGATACGCAGTATTTT. Protein: CASSLQARVTDTQYF.

The chain has TRBV5-6 and TRBJ1-3; D is unresolved. Germline V gene sequence: CDR1 SGHDT, CDR2 YYEEEE. Trimming stripped 1 base from V and 0 bases from J, with 5 bases between. This CDR3 is 14 amino acids long. This CDR3 is CASSLTSSGNTIYF. Written as DNA, the CDR3 is TGTGCCAGCAGCTTGACGAGCTCTGGAAACACCATATATTTT.

This rearrangement joins TRBV2 to TRBJ2-1, with D unclear. This CDR3 is 12 amino acids long. Deletions cut 8 bases from V and 8 bases from J, with 13 bases between. CDR1 and CDR2 (germline): SNHLY, FYNNEI. The DNA for the CDR3 is TGTGCCAGCGGCCGAGGTTGGGATGAGCAGTTCTTC. It codes for CASGRGWDEQFF.

This clone was recorded only once. This chain connects TRBV10-3 to TRBJ1-3; possible D gene TRBD1, 6 bases. Germline V CDR1 and CDR2: ENHRY, SYGVKD. Between the trimmed V and J ends, which lost 4 bases and 2 bases, there was a span of 9 bases. The CDR3 is made up of 14 amino acids. DNA for the CDR3: TGTGCCATCAGTGGAGGGGGTCCTGGAAACACCATATATTTT. Amino acid sequence: CAISGGGPGNTIYF.

This chain joins TRBV19 and TRBJ2-2; 7 bases are a match to TRBD2. Losses at the gene ends were 10 bases for V and 6 bases for J; bases not matched to a gene: 11. This CDR3 is built from 14 residues. Germline assignment: CDR1 LNHDA and CDR2 SQIVND (reference sequence). CDR3 coding DNA: TGTGCCACCCAGGAGGGGAGGGCGGCCGGGGAGCTGTTTTTT. Translating it yields CATQEGRAAGELFF.

The rearrangement uses TRBV21-1 and TRBJ1-2; no DNA check was done on the table's D call, TRBD1. TRBV21-1 is assigned pseudogene status. The CDR3 is made up of 15 amino acids. The CDR3 is CASSTSTGRYYGYTF. The CDR3 nucleotides read TGTGCCAGCAGCACCTCGACAGGGAGATATTATGGCTACACCTTC.

The V and J genes are TRBV28 and TRBJ1-2; 7 positions match TRBD1. The CDR3 covers 14 residues. V was pared by 7 bases and J by 7 bases, with 12 bases of the junction left unmatched. CDR1 MDHEN and CDR2 SYDVKM come from the germline V gene. In DNA form, the CDR3 reads TGTGCCAGCACATCGACAGGGAGGGGCAGTGGCTACACCTTC. This sequence encodes CASTSTGRGSGYTF.

The V and J genes are TRBV9 and TRBJ2-2; 16 nucleotides match TRBD2. The V gene's germline CDR1 is SGDLS and CDR2 YYNGEE. The CDR3 loop spans 19 amino acids. The V gene end was trimmed by 4 bases and the J gene end by 5 bases; junction bases not matched to a gene: 11. The CDR3 region has the DNA TGTGCCAGCAGCCCACGATTGGGACTAGCGGGAGGGTGGACCGGGGAGCTGTTTTTT. Amino acids: CASSPRLGLAGGWTGELFF. The full variable domain, its missing parts supplied by reference TRBV9 and TRBJ2-2, is DSGVTQTPKHLITATGQRVTLRCSPRSGDLSVYWYQQSLDQGLQFLIQYYNGEERAKGNILERFSAQQFPDLHSELNLSSLELGDSALYFCASSPRLGLAGGWTGELFFGEGSRLTVL.

V and J are TRBV5-1 and TRBJ2-1; D might be TRBD1 or TRBD2, each matching 5 bases. CDR1 is SGHRS and CDR2 is YFSETQ in the germline V gene. This CDR3 has 16 amino acids. Trimming took off 0 bases at V and 1 base at J, with 11 bases between the two ends. CDR3: CASSLGGSGSYNEQFF. CDR3 nucleotides: TGCGCCAGCAGCTTGGGGGGGTCAGGATCCTACAATGAGCAGTTCTTC.

CDR3 nucleotide sequence: TGCGCCAGCAGCCAAGATTACGGTGAGCAGTTCTTC. It encodes CASSQDYGEQFF. This sequence joins TRBV4-3 and TRBJ2-1; no definite D call. V was shortened by 0 bases and J by 9 bases, with 6 bases between the two germline ends. Germline V gene sequence: CDR1 LGHNA, CDR2 YSLEER. The CDR3 is made up of 12 amino acids.

V gene TRBV27 combines with J gene TRBJ2-1; 12 nucleotides match TRBD2. Germline V CDR1 and CDR2: MNHEY, SMNVEV (reference sequence). V shed 5 bases, J shed 7 bases, and the junction held 6 bases outside the gene matches. This CDR3 spans 15 amino acids. This CDR3 is CASSLTSGSFNEQFF. In DNA form, the CDR3 reads TGTGCCAGCAGTCTGACTAGCGGGAGTTTTAATGAGCAGTTCTTC.

This rearrangement joins TRBV19 to TRBJ2-1; no reliable D call. CDR3 length equals 16 residues. CDR1 is LNHDA and CDR2 is SQIVND in the germline V gene (reference sequence). Trimming removed 7 bases from V and 0 bases from J, with 16 bases in between. CDR3 DNA: TGTGCCAGTACTAAGGACCCCACCCCCTCCTACAATGAGCAGTTCTTC. Its translation: CASTKDPTPSYNEQFF.

The chain employs TRBV19 and TRBJ2-7; D gene unclear. V lost 4 bases and J lost 4, with 11 bases in between. The CDR3 is 13 amino acids. Germline V gene sequence: CDR1 LNHDA, CDR2 SQIVND (reference sequence). The CDR3 DNA follows: TGTGCCAGTAGTAGCCTCGACTTATACGAGCAGTACTTC. Its translation: CASSSLDLYEQYF.

The chain employs TRBV7-2 and TRBJ2-5, with 8 bases identical to TRBD2. Trimming took 2 bases from V and 5 from J; bases not matched to a gene: 10. The V gene's germline CDR1 is SGHTA and CDR2 FQGNSA. The CDR3 is made up of 16 amino acids. CDR3: CASSLNPSGSGETQYF. CDR3 DNA sequence: TGTGCCAGCAGCTTAAACCCCAGCGGGAGTGGTGAGACCCAGTACTTC. The whole variable domain, filled in from reference TRBV7-2 and TRBJ2-5, reads GAGVSQSPSNKVTEKGKDVELRCDPISGHTALYWYRQSLGQGLEFLIYFQGNSAPDKSGLPSDRFSAERTGGSVSTLTIQRTQQEDSAVYLCASSLNPSGSGETQYFGPGTRLLVL.

CDR3 region: CASSVGVRYGANVLTF. The CDR3 DNA follows: TGTGCCAGCAGCGTGGGAGTCAGGTACGGGGCCAACGTCCTGACTTTC. This chain joins TRBV9 and TRBJ2-6; D possibly corresponds to TRBD2 (5 bases). Germline V gene lookup returns CDR1 SGDLS and CDR2 YYNGEE. V lost 2 bases and J 4 bases, leaving 13 bases between the germline ends. The CDR3 has 16 residues.

J is TRBJ2-7 and V is TRBV5-4; 10 bases align to TRBD1. CDR1 is SGHNT and CDR2 is YYREEE in the germline V gene (reference sequence). Unmatched junction bases numbered 6, after V lost 6 bases and J lost 3 bases. The CDR3 extends over 14 amino acids. Here the CDR3 DNA reads TGTGCCAGCACCCCGGGACAGGGGTTCTACGAGCAGTACTTC. Protein: CASTPGQGFYEQYF. Filled out from reference TRBV5-4 and TRBJ2-7, the complete variable domain reads ETGVTQSPTHLIKTRGQQVTLRCSSQSGHNTVSWYQQALGQGPQFIFQYYREEENGRGNFPPRFSGLQFPNYSSELNVNALELDDSALYLCASTPGQGFYEQYFGPGTRLTVT.

This clone has only a few counts. V is TRBV7-9 and J is TRBJ2-5; 7 nucleotides agree with TRBD1. This CDR3 has 14 amino acids. CDR1 SEHNR and CDR2 FQNEAQ come from the germline V gene (reference sequence). The V segment lost 3 bases and the J segment 4 bases; nucleotides outside the gene matches: 5. This chain's CDR3 is CASSFPAGGETQYF. In DNA, the CDR3 is TGTGCCAGCAGCTTCCCAGCAGGGGGAGAGACCCAGTACTTC. The entire variable domain, with the rest obtained from reference TRBV7-9 and TRBJ2-5, is as follows: DTGVSQNPRHKITKRGQNVTFRCDPISEHNRLYWYRQTLGQGPEFLTYFQNEAQLEKSRLLSDRFSAERPKGSFSTLEIQRTEQGDSAMYLCASSFPAGGETQYFGPGTRLLVL.

This chain links TRBV4-1 with TRBJ2-3; D gene uncertain. Trimming removed 1 base from V and 1 base from J, with 15 bases in between. The germline V gene encodes CDR1 MGHRA and CDR2 YSYEKL. The CDR3 is made up of 17 amino acids. CDR3 protein: CASSQGLMPRGTDTQYF. The CDR3 nucleotides read TGCGCCAGCAGCCAAGGCTTGATGCCTCGGGGCACAGATACGCAGTATTTT.

In nucleotides, the CDR3 is TGTGCCTGGCATCTCAAAGGGATAGGCGGAGCTTTCTTT. The encoded protein is CAWHLKGIGGAFF. The chain joins TRBV30 to TRBJ1-1; D is unclear. V dropped 5 bases and J dropped 10 bases, with 20 bases sitting between them. The CDR3 is made up of 13 amino acids. Germline V lookup: CDR1 GTSNPN, CDR2 SVGIG (reference sequence).